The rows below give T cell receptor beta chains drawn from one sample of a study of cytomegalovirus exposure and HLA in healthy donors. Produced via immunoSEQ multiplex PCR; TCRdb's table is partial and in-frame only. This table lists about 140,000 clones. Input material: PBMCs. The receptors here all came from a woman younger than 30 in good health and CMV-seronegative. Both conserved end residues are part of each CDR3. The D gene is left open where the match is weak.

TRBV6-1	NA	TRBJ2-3	CASSEEPGPSPFIDTQYF	TGTGCCAGCAGTGAAGAACCAGGGCCAAGCCCCTTCATAGATACGCAGTATTTT
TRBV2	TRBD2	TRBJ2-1	CASTEGLAGGFDEQFF	TGTGCCAGCACCGAAGGGCTAGCGGGAGGGTTCGATGAGCAGTTCTTC
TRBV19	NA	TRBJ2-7	CASSQNSGSWDEQYF	TGTGCCAGTAGCCAAAACAGCGGTTCTTGGGACGAGCAGTACTTC
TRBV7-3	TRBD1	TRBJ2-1	CASSRTGYDNEQFF	TGTGCCAGCAGCCGGACAGGGTACGACAATGAGCAGTTCTTC
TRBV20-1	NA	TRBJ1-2	CSARTGDGYTF	TGCAGTGCCAGAACAGGCGATGGCTACACCTTC
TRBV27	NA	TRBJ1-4	CASRFAGGREKLFF	TGTGCCAGCAGATTTGCAGGTGGCCGAGAAAAACTGTTTTTT
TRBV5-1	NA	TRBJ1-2	CASSPPVGDGYTF	TGCGCCAGCAGCCCCCCTGTGGGAGATGGCTACACCTTC
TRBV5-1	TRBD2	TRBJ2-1	CASSLTPSGENEQFF	TGCGCCAGCAGCTTGACGCCTAGCGGGGAGAATGAGCAGTTCTTC
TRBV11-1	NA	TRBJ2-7	CASSAAGGQRNEQYF	TGTGCCAGCAGCGCGGCCGGGGGACAGCGAAACGAGCAGTACTTC
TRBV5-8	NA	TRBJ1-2	CASSLEHLYGYTF	TGTGCCAGCAGCTTGGAACACCTCTATGGCTACACCTTC
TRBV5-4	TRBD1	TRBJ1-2	CASSLGLGQGLYGYTF	TGTGCCAGCAGCTTGGGGCTCGGACAGGGGCTCTATGGCTACACCTTC
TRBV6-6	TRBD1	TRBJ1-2	CASSPGTGLSYTF	TGTGCCAGCAGCCCAGGGACAGGGTTAAGCTACACCTTC
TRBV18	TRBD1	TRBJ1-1	CASSLDRGRGAFF	TGTGCCAGCTCACTTGATAGGGGGCGTGGAGCTTTCTTT
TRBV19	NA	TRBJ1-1	CASSIDRNRNSAGTEAFF	TGTGCCAGTAGTATTGACCGAAACCGAAATTCAGCGGGCACTGAAGCTTTCTTT
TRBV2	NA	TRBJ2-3	CASLTGPSTDTQYF	TGTGCCAGCTTAACAGGGCCTAGCACAGATACGCAGTATTTT
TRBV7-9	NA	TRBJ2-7	CASSGSPGTREQYF	TGTGCCAGCAGCGGTAGCCCGGGTACGAGGGAGCAGTACTTC
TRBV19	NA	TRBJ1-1	CASSDGGNTEAFF	TGTGCCAGTAGTGACGGGGGGAACACTGAAGCTTTCTTT
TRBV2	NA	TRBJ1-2	CASSEAGGGAGYGYTF	TGTGCCAGCAGTGAAGCAGGAGGGGGGGCAGGCTATGGCTACACCTTC
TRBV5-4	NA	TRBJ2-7	CASSLAAGSSYEQYF	TGTGCCAGCAGCTTGGCCGCGGGATCCTCCTACGAGCAGTACTTC
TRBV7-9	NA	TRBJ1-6	CASSPEEGWNSPLHF	TGTGCCAGCAGCCCCGAGGAGGGATGGAATTCACCCCTCCACTTT
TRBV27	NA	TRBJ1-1	CASSAPGTQNTEAFF	TGTGCCAGCAGTGCCCCCGGGACACAGAACACTGAAGCTTTCTTT
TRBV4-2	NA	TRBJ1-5	CASREGGYSNQPQHF	TGTGCCAGCAGGGAAGGGGGTTATAGCAATCAGCCCCAGCATTTT
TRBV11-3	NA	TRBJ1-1	CASSRPGGNTEAFF	TGTGCCAGCAGCCGACCCGGGGGAAACACTGAAGCTTTCTTT
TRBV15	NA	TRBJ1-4	CATSRDRGANEKLFF	TGTGCCACCAGCAGAGATCGGGGTGCTAATGAAAAACTGTTTTTT
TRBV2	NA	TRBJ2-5	CATSLREWETQYF	TGTGCCACCTCCCTCCGGGAGTGGGAGACCCAGTACTTC
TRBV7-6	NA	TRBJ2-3	CASSLEQLSTDTQYF	TGTGCCAGCAGCTTAGAACAGCTTAGCACAGATACGCAGTATTTT
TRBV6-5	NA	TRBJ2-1	CASSYSLETSYNEQFF	TGTGCCAGCAGTTACTCGTTAGAAACCTCCTACAATGAGCAGTTCTTC
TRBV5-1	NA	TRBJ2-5	CASSLSGVTQTQYF	TGCGCCAGCAGCTTGTCAGGGGTTACGCAGACCCAGTACTTC
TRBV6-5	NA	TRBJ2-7	CASSYSFLGDYEQYF	TGTGCCAGCAGTTACTCGTTCCTAGGCGACTACGAGCAGTACTTC
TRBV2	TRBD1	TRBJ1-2	CASTGTAQLLIYGYTF	TGTGCCAGCACCGGGACAGCCCAACTCCTAATCTATGGCTACACCTTC
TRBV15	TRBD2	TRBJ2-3	CATSRAQGLGSTDTQYF	TGTGCCACCAGCAGAGCCCAGGGACTAGGAAGCACAGATACGCAGTATTTT
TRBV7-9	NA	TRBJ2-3	CASSPRDIADTQYF	TGTGCCAGCAGCCCACGGGACATCGCAGATACGCAGTATTTT